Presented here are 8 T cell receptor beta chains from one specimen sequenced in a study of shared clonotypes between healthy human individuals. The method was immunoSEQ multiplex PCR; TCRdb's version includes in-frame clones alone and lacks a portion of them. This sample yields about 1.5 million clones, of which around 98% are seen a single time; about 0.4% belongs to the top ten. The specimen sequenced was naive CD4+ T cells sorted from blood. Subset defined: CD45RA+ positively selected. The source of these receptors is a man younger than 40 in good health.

CDR3 nucleotides: TGTGCCAGCAGTTACTCATATAGCGAAGCCAAAAACATTCAGTACTTC. Residues: CASSYSYSEAKNIQYF. This sequence joins TRBV6-5 and TRBJ2-4; possibly TRBD2 for D (5 bases). Between the trimmed V and J ends, which lost 0 bases and 0 bases, there was a span of 9 bases. This CDR3 is 16 amino acids long. The germline gives CDR1 MNHEY, CDR2 SVGAGI.

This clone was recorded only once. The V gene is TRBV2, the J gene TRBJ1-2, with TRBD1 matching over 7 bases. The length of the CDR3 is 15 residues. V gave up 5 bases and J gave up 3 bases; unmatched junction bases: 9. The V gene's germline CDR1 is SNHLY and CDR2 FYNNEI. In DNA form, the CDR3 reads TGTGCCAGCAGTCCCCCGGGACAGCGCCACTATGGCTACACCTTC. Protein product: CASSPPGQRHYGYTF.

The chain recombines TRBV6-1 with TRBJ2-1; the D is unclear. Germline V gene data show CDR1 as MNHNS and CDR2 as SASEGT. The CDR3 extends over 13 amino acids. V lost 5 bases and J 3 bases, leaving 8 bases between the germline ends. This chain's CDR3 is CASSSRDYNEQFF. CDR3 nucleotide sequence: TGTGCCAGCAGTAGTAGGGACTACAATGAGCAGTTCTTC.

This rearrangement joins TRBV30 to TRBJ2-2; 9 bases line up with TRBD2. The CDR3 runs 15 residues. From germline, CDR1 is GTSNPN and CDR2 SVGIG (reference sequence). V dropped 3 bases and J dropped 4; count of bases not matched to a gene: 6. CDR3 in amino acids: CAWRLGGRGTGELFF. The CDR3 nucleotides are TGTGCCTGGAGGCTAGGCGGGAGGGGCACCGGGGAGCTGTTTTTT.

CDR3 sequence (DNA): TGTGCCAGCAGCTTGAGGGAGTCAGATACGCAGTATTTT. It specifies CASSLRESDTQYF. The chain recombines TRBV5-6 with TRBJ2-3, with TRBD2 as a possible D gene (5 bases). The CDR3 extends over 13 amino acids. Germline loops: CDR1 SGHDT, CDR2 YYEEEE. V was clipped by 1 base and J by 4 bases, with 7 bases between them.

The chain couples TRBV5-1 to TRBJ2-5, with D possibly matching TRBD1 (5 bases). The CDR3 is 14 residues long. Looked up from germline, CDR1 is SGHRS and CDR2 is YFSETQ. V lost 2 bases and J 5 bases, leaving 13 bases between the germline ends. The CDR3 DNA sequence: TGCGCCAGCAGCTTTAAAGGGGCCCGGGAGACCCAGTACTTC. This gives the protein CASSFKGARETQYF.

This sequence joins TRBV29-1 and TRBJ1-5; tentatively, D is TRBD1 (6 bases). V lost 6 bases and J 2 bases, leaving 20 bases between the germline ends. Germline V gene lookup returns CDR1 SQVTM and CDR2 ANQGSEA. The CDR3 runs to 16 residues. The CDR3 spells CSVAGPGSGGNQPQHF. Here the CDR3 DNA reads TGCAGCGTGGCCGGTCCGGGTTCAGGGGGCAATCAGCCCCAGCATTTT.

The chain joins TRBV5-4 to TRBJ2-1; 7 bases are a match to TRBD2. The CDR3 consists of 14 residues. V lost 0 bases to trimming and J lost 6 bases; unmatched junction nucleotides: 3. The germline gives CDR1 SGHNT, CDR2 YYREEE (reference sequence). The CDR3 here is CASSLEREGNEQFF. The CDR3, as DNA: TGTGCCAGCAGCTTGGAGCGGGAAGGCAATGAGCAGTTCTTC.